The TCR beta chain under discussion was sequenced for a study of cytomegalovirus exposure and HLA in healthy donors. As for the study in general: Of the donors genotyped, approximately 400 in all, about 80% fell in the Caucasian-associated ancestry cluster.

The CDR3 runs to 11 residues. The germline V gene encodes CDR1 SQVTM and CDR2 ANQGSEA. V lost 5 bases and J 7 bases, leaving 11 bases between the germline ends. A remark on this clone: The antigen remains unidentified.

With 60 Vbeta and 13 Jbeta primers, the PCR was carried out. Using immunoSEQ multiplex PCR, the repertoire was profiled, and TCRdb retains in-frame clones only, with some absent. The table has approximately 130,000 clones, around 87% seen once. Notes on the study in general: Exclusion as indistinguishable affected some V segments, including TRBV6-2 and TRBV6-3. Per a prior analysis, the majority of TCR beta V segments were productive roughly 90% or roughly 30% of the time. A later analysis reportedly identified an Asian-associated ancestry cluster as carrying fewer N-insertions than the approximately 730-donor mean.

Sequenced sample: PBMCs. The clonotype originates from a woman between 25 and 40 years old in good health and CMV-seronegative. The V call is TRBV29-1, the J call TRBJ1-1; TRBD1 is a possible D gene (5 bases). In DNA, the CDR3 is TGCAGCGTTCCGACAGCGAATGAAGCTTTCTTT. It specifies CSVPTANEAFF.